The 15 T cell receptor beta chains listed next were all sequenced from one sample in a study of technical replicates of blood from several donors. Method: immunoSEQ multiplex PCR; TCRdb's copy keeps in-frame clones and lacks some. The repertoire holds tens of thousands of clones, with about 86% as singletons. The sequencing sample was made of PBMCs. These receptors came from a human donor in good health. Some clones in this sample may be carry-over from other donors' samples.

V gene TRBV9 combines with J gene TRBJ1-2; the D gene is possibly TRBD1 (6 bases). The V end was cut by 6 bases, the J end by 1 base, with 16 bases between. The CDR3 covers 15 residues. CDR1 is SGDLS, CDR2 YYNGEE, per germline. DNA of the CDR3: TGTGCCAGCACCCGTAGTCCAGGGGATAACTATGGCTACACCTTC. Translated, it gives CASTRSPGDNYGYTF. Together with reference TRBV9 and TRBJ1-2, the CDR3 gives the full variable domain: DSGVTQTPKHLITATGQRVTLRCSPRSGDLSVYWYQQSLDQGLQFLIQYYNGEERAKGNILERFSAQQFPDLHSELNLSSLELGDSALYFCASTRSPGDNYGYTFGSGTRLTVV.

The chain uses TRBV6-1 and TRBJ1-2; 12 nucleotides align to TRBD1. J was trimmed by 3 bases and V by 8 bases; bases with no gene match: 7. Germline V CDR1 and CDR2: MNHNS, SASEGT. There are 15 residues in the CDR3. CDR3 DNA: TGTGCCAGCGGAAGCGGGACAGGGGGCCACTATGGCTACACCTTC. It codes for CASGSGTGGHYGYTF.

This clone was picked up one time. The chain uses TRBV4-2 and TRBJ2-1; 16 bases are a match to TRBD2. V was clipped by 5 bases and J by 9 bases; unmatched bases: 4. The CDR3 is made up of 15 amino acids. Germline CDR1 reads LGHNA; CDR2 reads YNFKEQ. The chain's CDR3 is CASSSGLAGGGEQFF. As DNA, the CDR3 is TGTGCCAGCAGCTCGGGACTAGCGGGGGGGGGTGAGCAGTTCTTC.

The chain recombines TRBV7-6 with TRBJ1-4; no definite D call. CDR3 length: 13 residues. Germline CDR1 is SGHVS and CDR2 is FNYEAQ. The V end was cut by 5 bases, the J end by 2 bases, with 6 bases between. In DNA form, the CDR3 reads TGTGCCAGCAGCCTCGCGACTAATGAAAAACTGTTTTTT. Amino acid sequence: CASSLATNEKLFF.

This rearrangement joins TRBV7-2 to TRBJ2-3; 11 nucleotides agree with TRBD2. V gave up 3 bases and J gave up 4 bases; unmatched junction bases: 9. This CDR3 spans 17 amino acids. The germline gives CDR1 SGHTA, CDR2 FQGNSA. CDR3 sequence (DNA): TGTGCCAGCAGCTTGAGGCTAGCGGGAGGTTGGGCAGATACGCAGTATTTT. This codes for CASSLRLAGGWADTQYF.

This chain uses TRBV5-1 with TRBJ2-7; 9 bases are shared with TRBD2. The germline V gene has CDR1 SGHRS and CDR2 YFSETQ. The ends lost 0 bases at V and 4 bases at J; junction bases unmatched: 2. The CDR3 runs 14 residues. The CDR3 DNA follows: TGCGCCAGCAGCTTGGTTACTAGCGGGTACGAGCAGTACTTC. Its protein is CASSLVTSGYEQYF.

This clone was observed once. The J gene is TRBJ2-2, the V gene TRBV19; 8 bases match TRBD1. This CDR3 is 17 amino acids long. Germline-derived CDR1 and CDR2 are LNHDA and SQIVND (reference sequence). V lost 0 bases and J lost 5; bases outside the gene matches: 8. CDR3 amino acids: CASSIDPSGGWTGELFF. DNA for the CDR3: TGTGCCAGTAGTATAGATCCATCAGGGGGCTGGACCGGGGAGCTGTTTTTT.

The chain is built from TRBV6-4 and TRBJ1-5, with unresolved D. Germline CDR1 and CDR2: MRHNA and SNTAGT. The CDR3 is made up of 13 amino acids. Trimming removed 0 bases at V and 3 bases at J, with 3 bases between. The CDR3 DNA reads TGTGCCAGCAGTGACTCGGCCAATCAGCCCCAGCATTTT. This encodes CASSDSANQPQHF.

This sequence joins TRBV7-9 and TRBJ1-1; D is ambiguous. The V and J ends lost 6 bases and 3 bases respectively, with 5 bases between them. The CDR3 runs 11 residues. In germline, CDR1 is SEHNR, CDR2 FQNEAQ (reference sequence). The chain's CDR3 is CASRYDTEAFF. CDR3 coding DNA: TGTGCCAGCAGATATGACACTGAAGCTTTCTTT. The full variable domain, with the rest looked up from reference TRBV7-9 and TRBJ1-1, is DTGVSQNPRHKITKRGQNVTFRCDPISEHNRLYWYRQTLGQGPEFLTYFQNEAQLEKSRLLSDRFSAERPKGSFSTLEIQRTEQGDSAMYLCASRYDTEAFFGQGTRLTVV.

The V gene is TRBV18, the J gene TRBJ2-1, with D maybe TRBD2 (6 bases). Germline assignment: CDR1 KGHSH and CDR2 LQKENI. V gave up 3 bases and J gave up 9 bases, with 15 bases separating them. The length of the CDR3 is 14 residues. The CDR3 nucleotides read TGTGCCAGCTCACCCGAGGAAGGGGAGGCTGAGCAGTTCTTC. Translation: CASSPEEGEAEQFF.

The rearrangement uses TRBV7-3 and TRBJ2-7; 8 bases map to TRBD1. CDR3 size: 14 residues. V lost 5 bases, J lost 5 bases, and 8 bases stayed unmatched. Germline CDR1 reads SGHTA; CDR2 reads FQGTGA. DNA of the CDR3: TGTGCCAGCAGCCCCCTCGCAGGGGGCGACGAGCAGTACTTC. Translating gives CASSPLAGGDEQYF.

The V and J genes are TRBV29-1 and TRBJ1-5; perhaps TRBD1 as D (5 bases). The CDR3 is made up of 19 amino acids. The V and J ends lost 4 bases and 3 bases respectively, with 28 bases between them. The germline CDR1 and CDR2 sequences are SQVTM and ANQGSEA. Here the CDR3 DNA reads TGCAGCGTTGGCACCTGCTCCAGGGCGGACACCCCATACAATCAGCCCCAGCATTTT. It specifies CSVGTCSRADTPYNQPQHF. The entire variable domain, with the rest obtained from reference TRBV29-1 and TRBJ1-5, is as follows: SAVISQKPSRDICQRGTSLTIQCQVDSQVTMMFWYRQQPGQSLTLIATANQGSEATYESGFVIDKFPISRPNLTFSTLTVSNMSPEDSSIYLCSVGTCSRADTPYNQPQHFGDGTRLSIL.

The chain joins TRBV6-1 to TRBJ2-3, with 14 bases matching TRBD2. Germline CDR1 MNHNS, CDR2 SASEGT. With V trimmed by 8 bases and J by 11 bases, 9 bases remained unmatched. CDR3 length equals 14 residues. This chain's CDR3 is CASDAGTSGSEQYF. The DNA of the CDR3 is TGTGCCAGCGACGCTGGGACTAGCGGGAGTGAGCAGTATTTT.

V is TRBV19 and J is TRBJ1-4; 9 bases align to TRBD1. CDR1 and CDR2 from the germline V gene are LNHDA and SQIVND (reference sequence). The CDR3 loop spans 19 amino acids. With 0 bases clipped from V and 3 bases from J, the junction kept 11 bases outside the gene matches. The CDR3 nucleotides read TGTGCCAGTAGTATAGAGTTTTTCTCACGACAGGGGGCTAATGAAAAACTGTTTTTT. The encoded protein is CASSIEFFSRQGANEKLFF. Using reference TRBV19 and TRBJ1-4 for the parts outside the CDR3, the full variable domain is DGGITQSPKYLFRKEGQNVTLSCEQNLNHDAMYWYRQDPGQGLRLIYYSQIVNDFQKGDIAEGYSVSREKKESFPLTVTSAQKNPTAFYLCASSIEFFSRQGANEKLFFGSGTQLSVL.

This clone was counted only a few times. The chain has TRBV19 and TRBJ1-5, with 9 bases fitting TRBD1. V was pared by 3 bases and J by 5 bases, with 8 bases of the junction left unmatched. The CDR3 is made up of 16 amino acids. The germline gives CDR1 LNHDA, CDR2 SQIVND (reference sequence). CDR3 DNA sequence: TGTGCCAGTAGTATCGCAGGGGGGACAGGGTATCAGCCCCAGCATTTT. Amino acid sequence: CASSIAGGTGYQPQHF.